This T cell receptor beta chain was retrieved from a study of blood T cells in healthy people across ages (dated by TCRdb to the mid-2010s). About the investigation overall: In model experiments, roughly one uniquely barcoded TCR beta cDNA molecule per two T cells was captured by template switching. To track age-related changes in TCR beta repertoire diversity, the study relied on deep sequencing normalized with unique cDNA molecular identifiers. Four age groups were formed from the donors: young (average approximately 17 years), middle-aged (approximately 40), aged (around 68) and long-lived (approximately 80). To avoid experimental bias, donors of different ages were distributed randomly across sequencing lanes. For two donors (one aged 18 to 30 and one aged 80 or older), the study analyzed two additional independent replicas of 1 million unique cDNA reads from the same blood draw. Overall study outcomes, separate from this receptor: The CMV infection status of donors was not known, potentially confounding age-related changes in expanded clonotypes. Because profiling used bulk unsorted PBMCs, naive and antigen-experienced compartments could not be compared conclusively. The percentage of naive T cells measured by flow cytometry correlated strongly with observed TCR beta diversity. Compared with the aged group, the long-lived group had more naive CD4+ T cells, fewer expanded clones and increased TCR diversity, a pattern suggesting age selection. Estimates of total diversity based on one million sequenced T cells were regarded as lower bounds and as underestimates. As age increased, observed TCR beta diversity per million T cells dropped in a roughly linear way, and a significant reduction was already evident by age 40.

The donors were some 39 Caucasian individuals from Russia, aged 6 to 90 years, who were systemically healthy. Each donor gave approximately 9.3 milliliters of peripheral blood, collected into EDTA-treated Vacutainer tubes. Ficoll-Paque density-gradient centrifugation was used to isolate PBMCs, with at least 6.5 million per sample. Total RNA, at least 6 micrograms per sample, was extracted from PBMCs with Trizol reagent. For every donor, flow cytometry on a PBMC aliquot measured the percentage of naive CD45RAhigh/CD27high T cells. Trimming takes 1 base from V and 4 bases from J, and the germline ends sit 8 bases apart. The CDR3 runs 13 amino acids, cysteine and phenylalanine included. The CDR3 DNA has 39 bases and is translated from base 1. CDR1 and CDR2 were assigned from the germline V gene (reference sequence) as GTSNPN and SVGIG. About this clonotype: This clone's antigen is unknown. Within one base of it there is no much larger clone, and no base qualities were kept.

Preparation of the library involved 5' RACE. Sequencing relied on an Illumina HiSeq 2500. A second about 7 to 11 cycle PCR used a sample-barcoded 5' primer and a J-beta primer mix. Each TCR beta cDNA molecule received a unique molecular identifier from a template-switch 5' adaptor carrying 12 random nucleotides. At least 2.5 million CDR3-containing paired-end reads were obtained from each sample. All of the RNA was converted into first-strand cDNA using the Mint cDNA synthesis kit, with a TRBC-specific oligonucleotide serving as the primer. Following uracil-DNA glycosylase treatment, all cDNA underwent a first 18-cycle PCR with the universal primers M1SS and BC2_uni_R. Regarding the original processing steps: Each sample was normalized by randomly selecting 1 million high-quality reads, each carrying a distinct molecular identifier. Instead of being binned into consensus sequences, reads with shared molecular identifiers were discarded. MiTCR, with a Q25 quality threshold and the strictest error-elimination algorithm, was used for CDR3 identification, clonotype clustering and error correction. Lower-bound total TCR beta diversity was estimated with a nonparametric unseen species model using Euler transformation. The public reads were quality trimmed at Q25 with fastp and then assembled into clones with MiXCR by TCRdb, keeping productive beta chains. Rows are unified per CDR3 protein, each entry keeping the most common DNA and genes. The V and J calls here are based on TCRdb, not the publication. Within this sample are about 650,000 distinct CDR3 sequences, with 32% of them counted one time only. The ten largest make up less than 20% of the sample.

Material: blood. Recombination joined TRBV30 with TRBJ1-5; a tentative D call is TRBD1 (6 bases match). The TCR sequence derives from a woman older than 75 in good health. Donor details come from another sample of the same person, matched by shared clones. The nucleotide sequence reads TGTGCCTGGAGTGCAGGGGCTAATCAGCCCCAGCATTTT. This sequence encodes CAWSAGANQPQHF.